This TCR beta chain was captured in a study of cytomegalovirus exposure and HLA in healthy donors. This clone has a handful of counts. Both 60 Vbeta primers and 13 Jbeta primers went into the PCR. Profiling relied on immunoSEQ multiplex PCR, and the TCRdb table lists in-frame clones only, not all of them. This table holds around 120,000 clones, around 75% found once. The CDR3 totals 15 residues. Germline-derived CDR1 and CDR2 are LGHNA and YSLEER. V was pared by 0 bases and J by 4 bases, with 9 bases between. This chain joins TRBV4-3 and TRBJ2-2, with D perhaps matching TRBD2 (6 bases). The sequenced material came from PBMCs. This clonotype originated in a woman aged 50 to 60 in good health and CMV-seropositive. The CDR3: CASSQERGGTGELFF. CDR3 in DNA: TGCGCCAGCAGCCAAGAGCGGGGAGGCACCGGGGAGCTGTTTTTT.